This T cell receptor beta chain derives from a study of cytomegalovirus exposure and HLA in healthy donors. Study summary: Of the donors genotyped, several hundred in all, 81% fell in the Caucasian-associated ancestry cluster.

The CDR3 has 15 residues. The ends were cut back, 3 bases at V and 2 bases at J, with 10 bases in the middle. Looked up from germline, CDR1 is SGHAT and CDR2 is FQNNGV. Findings and limits, study-wide: Rare TCR sequences dominated, though some public TCRs recurred in many donors. Evidence from a later analysis indicated that most CMV-associated TCR beta chains looked HLA-restricted. A later analysis linked a missense DCLRE1C variant to TCR beta V- and J-gene trimming.

13 Jbeta primers and 60 Vbeta primers were used for the PCR. The protocol was immunoSEQ multiplex PCR, while the TCRdb copy is restricted to in-frame clones and leaves out a portion. This specimen shows 75,000 to 100,000 clones; the ten leading clones hold over 1.2%. On this clone: Its specificity is unknown.

The specimen sequenced was PBMCs. The receptor comes from an older woman in good health and CMV-seronegative. The V call is TRBV11-2, the J call TRBJ2-2, with D possibly TRBD2 on 6 matching bases. CDR3 loop: CASSFGAGNTGELFF. The CDR3 coding sequence is TGTGCCAGCAGCTTCGGGGCGGGAAACACCGGGGAGCTGTTTTTT.